The rows below give T cell receptor beta chains drawn from one sample of a study of blood T cell repertoires in COVID-19. Measured with immunoSEQ multiplex PCR; TCRdb has only the in-frame clones, and not every one. The data show 150,000 to 200,000 clones, around 90% seen once. Sequencing input: peripheral blood. All receptors derive from a man aged 55 to 70 with active or convalescent COVID-19. Both conserved end residues are part of each CDR3. The D gene is left open where the match is weak. Clone size is shown for a subset of rows, as once, few, many or a class of expanded clone.

d_call,v_call,j_call,clone_size,cdr3_aa,cdr3_nt
TRBD1,TRBV25-1,TRBJ2-1,.,CASSEGQGAVNEQFF,TGTGCCAGCAGTGAGGGACAGGGGGCAGTCAATGAGCAGTTCTTC
TRBD1,TRBV5-1,TRBJ2-5,.,CASSPTRDRGLETQYF,TGCGCCAGCAGCCCGACCCGGGACAGGGGATTGGAGACCCAGTACTTC
.,TRBV6-5,TRBJ1-4,.,CASSYGRGNEKLFF,TGTGCCAGCAGTTACGGCAGGGGCAATGAAAAACTGTTTTTT
TRBD2,TRBV19,TRBJ2-3,.,CASSLAGGSTDTQYF,TGTGCCAGTAGTCTAGCGGGAGGGAGCACAGATACGCAGTATTTT
.,TRBV15,TRBJ2-7,.,CATSRAVAYEQYF,TGTGCCACCAGTAGAGCGGTGGCCTACGAGCAGTACTTC
.,TRBV3-1/TRBV3-2,TRBJ2-1,.,CASSQNRDFGGGREQFF,TGTGCCAGCAGCCAGAACCGGGACTTTGGGGGGGGGCGTGAGCAGTTCTTC
.,TRBV7-2,TRBJ2-3,few,CASSLSRDTDTQYF,TGTGCCAGCAGCTTATCCCGGGACACAGATACGCAGTATTTT
TRBD2,TRBV5-1,TRBJ2-5,once,CASSFGSSGSSETQYF,TGCGCCAGCAGCTTCGGAAGTAGCGGGAGCTCGGAGACCCAGTACTTC
TRBD1,TRBV18,TRBJ1-2,.,CASSPPGQPYGYTF,TGTGCCAGCTCACCTCCGGGACAGCCGTATGGCTACACCTTC
.,TRBV27,TRBJ1-5,once,CASSLSRYSNQPQHF,TGTGCCAGCAGTCTTTCCCGTTATAGCAATCAGCCCCAGCATTTT
.,TRBV12-3/TRBV12-4,TRBJ2-5,.,CASAGTETQYF,TGTGCCAGCGCGGGGACTGAGACCCAGTACTTC
TRBD2,TRBV5-1,TRBJ2-1,.,CASSLTGTRMNEQFF,TGCGCCAGCAGCCTGACCGGGACTAGGATGAATGAGCAGTTCTTC
.,TRBV5-1,TRBJ1-1,once,CASSLDSLNTEAFF,TGCGCCAGCAGCCTGGACAGTCTGAACACTGAAGCTTTCTTT
TRBD2,TRBV10-2,TRBJ2-1,.,CATMPIRRPGLAGASYNEQFF,TGCGCCACCATGCCCATACGCAGACCCGGACTAGCGGGAGCCTCCTACAATGAGCAGTTCTTC
.,TRBV5-1,TRBJ2-5,once,CASSLGGQETQYF,TGCGCCAGCAGCTTGGGAGGACAAGAGACCCAGTACTTC
.,TRBV19,TRBJ2-3,.,CASSPEFGVFTDTQYF,TGTGCCAGTAGTCCCGAGTTTGGTGTCTTCACAGATACGCAGTATTTT
TRBD1,TRBV30,TRBJ1-4,.,CAWTVRTGRVTNEKLFF,TGTGCCTGGACGGTCCGGACAGGGAGGGTAACTAATGAAAAACTGTTTTTT
.,TRBV3-1/TRBV3-2,TRBJ2-1,.,CASSRAAGVNNEQFF,TGTGCCAGCAGCCGGGCGGCAGGGGTAAACAATGAGCAGTTCTTC
.,TRBV3-1/TRBV3-2,TRBJ1-2,once,CASSQDDNIYGYTF,TGTGCCAGCAGCCAAGACGACAATATCTATGGCTACACCTTC
.,TRBV2,TRBJ2-1,few,CASSGSPSSYNEQFF,TGTGCCAGCTCTGGCTCTCCTAGCTCCTACAATGAGCAGTTCTTC
TRBD2,TRBV5-1,TRBJ2-7,once,CASAHLAGRSSYEQYF,TGCGCCAGCGCCCACTTAGCGGGCCGGAGCTCCTACGAGCAGTACTTC
.,TRBV15,TRBJ1-2,.,CATSRGGEGANYGYTF,TGTGCCACCAGCAGAGGGGGGGAGGGAGCAAACTATGGCTACACCTTC
.,TRBV11-2,TRBJ1-1,.,CASSLTRAGVSAFF,TGTGCCAGCAGCTTAACGAGGGCAGGGGTTTCCGCTTTCTTT
.,TRBV4-1,TRBJ1-5,few,CASSQASAGGKQPQHF,TGCGCCAGCAGCCAAGCATCAGCAGGTGGTAAGCAGCCCCAGCATTTT
.,TRBV12-2,TRBJ2-7,.,CASRFYLGGTGEQYF,TGTGCAAGTCGCTTCTATCTCGGAGGGACTGGCGAGCAGTACTTC
TRBD1,TRBV7-6,TRBJ1-4,few,CASSFGQGLGEKLFF,TGTGCCAGCAGCTTCGGACAGGGTCTGGGAGAAAAACTGTTTTTT
.,TRBV7-2,TRBJ1-1,.,CASSSDDTEAFF,TGTGCCAGCAGCTCAGATGACACTGAAGCTTTCTTT
.,TRBV5-1,TRBJ2-5,.,CASSLVSGKGETQYF,TGCGCCAGCAGCTTGGTTTCGGGAAAGGGAGAGACCCAGTACTTC
.,TRBV6-5,TRBJ1-5,.,CASSYRPPSGNQPQHF,TGTGCCAGCAGTTACCGTCCCCCGTCTGGCAATCAGCCCCAGCATTTT
.,TRBV11-2,TRBJ2-7,.,CASSGELVSYEQYF,TGTGCCAGCAGCGGGGAGTTGGTTTCCTACGAGCAGTACTTC
.,TRBV3-1/TRBV3-2,TRBJ2-1,.,CASSQDRLVGNEQFF,TGTGCCAGCAGCCAAGACCGACTAGTCGGCAATGAGCAGTTCTTC
TRBD1,TRBV10-2,TRBJ1-2,.,CASRTPDRDYGYTF,TGCGCCAGCAGGACTCCGGACAGGGACTATGGCTACACCTTC
TRBD1,TRBV5-1,TRBJ1-2,.,CASSLGTGVAYGYTF,TGCGCCAGCAGCCTGGGGACAGGGGTGGCCTATGGCTACACCTTC
TRBD1,TRBV6-5,TRBJ2-3,.,CASSSSQGRDTQYF,TGTGCCAGCAGTTCGTCACAGGGGAGAGATACGCAGTATTTT
TRBD1,TRBV18,TRBJ1-2,.,CASSPGTGGFHGYTF,TGTGCCAGCTCACCAGGGACAGGGGGCTTTCATGGCTACACCTTC
.,TRBV29-1,TRBJ1-1,once,CSVDQDRNTEAFF,TGCAGCGTTGACCAAGACAGGAACACTGAAGCTTTCTTT
TRBD1,TRBV18,TRBJ1-1,.,CASSPNRGQVNTEAFF,TGTGCCAGCTCACCCAACAGGGGGCAGGTGAACACTGAAGCTTTCTTT
.,TRBV7-2,TRBJ2-5,few,CASSSLATQYF,TGTGCCAGCAGCAGCCTCGCGACCCAGTACTTC
.,TRBV11-2,TRBJ1-3,.,CASSFRPSGLDTIYF,TGTGCCAGCAGCTTCAGACCCTCAGGGTTGGACACCATATATTTT
TRBD1,TRBV5-6,TRBJ1-2,.,CASSFLRGDRDNYGYTF,TGTGCCAGCAGCTTTTTACGCGGAGACAGGGACAACTATGGCTACACCTTC
.,TRBV19,TRBJ1-2,.,CASSITGINYGYTF,TGTGCCAGTAGTATAACAGGGATTAACTATGGCTACACCTTC
TRBD1,TRBV29-1,TRBJ1-1,.,CSVEDDRGTKEAFF,TGCAGCGTTGAAGACGACAGGGGGACGAAAGAAGCTTTCTTT
.,TRBV10-1,TRBJ1-1,.,CASRVGTNTEAFF,TGCGCCAGCAGGGTGGGCACGAACACTGAAGCTTTCTTT
TRBD1,TRBV28,TRBJ1-5,.,CASSSPGTGRAQPQHF,TGTGCCAGCAGCAGCCCCGGGACAGGGAGAGCCCAGCCCCAGCATTTT
TRBD1,TRBV11-2,TRBJ1-3,.,CASSFPGQSSGNTIYF,TGTGCCAGCAGCTTTCCGGGACAGAGCTCTGGAAACACCATATATTTT
TRBD1,TRBV10-1,TRBJ2-7,few,CASRAGTGTYEQYF,TGCGCCAGCAGAGCCGGGACAGGGACCTACGAGCAGTACTTC
.,TRBV5-4,TRBJ1-2,.,CASSRAGRAANYGYTF,TGTGCCAGCAGCCGCGCGGGTCGGGCAGCTAACTATGGCTACACCTTC
TRBD1,TRBV18,TRBJ1-5,.,CASSPTGGDSPQHF,TGTGCCAGCTCCCCGACAGGGGGCGATTCTCCCCAGCATTTT
.,TRBV4-1,TRBJ2-7,.,CASSQDRGTPEGSSYEQYF,TGCGCCAGCAGCCAAGATAGGGGGACCCCCGAAGGCAGCTCCTACGAGCAGTACTTC
.,TRBV4-1,TRBJ1-1,.,CASSQDMRRGAGTEAFF,TGCGCCAGCAGCCAAGATATGCGGCGGGGAGCGGGCACTGAAGCTTTCTTT
.,TRBV7-6,TRBJ2-3,.,CASSLDGGLTDTQYF,TGTGCCAGCAGCTTAGACGGGGGGCTCACAGATACGCAGTATTTT
TRBD1,TRBV10-3,TRBJ2-7,.,CATYPRTGGMGSYEQYF,TGTGCCACTTACCCCCGGACAGGGGGCATGGGGTCCTACGAGCAGTACTTC